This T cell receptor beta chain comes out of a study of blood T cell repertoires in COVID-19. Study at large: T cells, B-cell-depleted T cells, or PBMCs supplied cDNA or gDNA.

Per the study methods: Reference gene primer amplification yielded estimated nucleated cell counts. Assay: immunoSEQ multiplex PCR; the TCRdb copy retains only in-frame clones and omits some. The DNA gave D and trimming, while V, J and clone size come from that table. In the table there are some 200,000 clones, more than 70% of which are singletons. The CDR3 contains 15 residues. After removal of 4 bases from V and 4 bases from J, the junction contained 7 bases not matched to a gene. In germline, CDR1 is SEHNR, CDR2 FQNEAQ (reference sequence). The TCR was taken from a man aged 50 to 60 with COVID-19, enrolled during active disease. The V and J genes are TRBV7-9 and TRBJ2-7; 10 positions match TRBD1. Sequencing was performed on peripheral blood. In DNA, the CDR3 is TGTGCCAGCAGCTCCCCCGGGACAGGGGCATACGAGCAGTACTTC. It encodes CASSSPGTGAYEQYF.